One sample yielded the 20 T cell receptor beta chains listed below, sequenced in a study of shared clonotypes between healthy human individuals. Clones were sequenced by immunoSEQ multiplex PCR, and TCRdb holds only the in-frame ones, with some missing. The repertoire includes over 950,000 clones, 70% to 80% of them detected once, and roughly 0.82% sits in the top ten. The sequencing input was memory CD4+ T cells from PBMCs. Subset of the sample: CD45RA-negative fraction. All receptors derive from a man between 18 and 35 years old in good health. Some clones in this sample may be carry-over from other donors' samples.

The chain combines TRBV28 with TRBJ2-7, with 8 bases identical to TRBD2. Unmatched junction bases numbered 22, after V lost 6 bases and J lost 6 bases. Germline V gives CDR1 MDHEN, CDR2 SYDVKM. The CDR3 contains 18 residues. CDR3 in amino acids: CASSTQRESGRFTTEQYF. The CDR3 region has the DNA TGTGCCAGCAGCACCCAGCGGGAGTCGGGTCGTTTTACGACCGAGCAGTACTTC.

This chain connects TRBV7-9 to TRBJ1-4; 8 bases fit TRBD1. The CDR3 spans 17 residues. Germline CDR1 SEHNR, CDR2 FQNEAQ (reference sequence). V was pared by 1 base and J by 0 bases, with 4 bases of the junction left unmatched. The CDR3 is CASSLDRGVATNEKLFF. Written as DNA, the CDR3 is TGTGCCAGCAGCTTAGACAGGGGGGTTGCAACTAATGAAAAACTGTTTTTT.

This clone was found many times. The chain links TRBV15 to TRBJ1-5; the match to TRBD1 covers 8 bases. The CDR3 loop spans 14 amino acids. V was clipped by 2 bases and J by 6 bases; unmatched bases: 3. Germline V gene data show CDR1 as LNHNV and CDR2 as YYDKDF (reference sequence). In DNA form, the CDR3 reads TGTGCCACCAGCAGACAGGGGGCCGGTCAGCCCCAGCATTTT. Translated: CATSRQGAGQPQHF. Together with reference TRBV15 and TRBJ1-5, the CDR3 gives the full variable domain: DAMVIQNPRYQVTQFGKPVTLSCSQTLNHNVMYWYQQKSSQAPKLLFHYYDKDFNNEADTPDNFQSRRPNTSFCFLDIRSPGLGDTAMYLCATSRQGAGQPQHFGDGTRLSIL.

There are a few counts of this clone. This chain connects TRBV11-2 to TRBJ1-3, with D unresolved. V dropped 0 bases and J dropped 4 bases, with 7 bases sitting between them. The CDR3 totals 14 residues. Germline loops: CDR1 SGHAT, CDR2 FQNNGV. The CDR3 DNA is TGTGCCAGCAGCTTAGATCGGGTGGGAAACACCATATATTTT. This codes for CASSLDRVGNTIYF.

V usage is TRBV6-5 and J usage is TRBJ2-7, with 9 bases lining up with TRBD2. The CDR3 consists of 16 residues. CDR1 and CDR2 (germline): MNHEY, SVGAGI. V lost 4 bases to trimming and J lost 6 bases; unmatched junction nucleotides: 13. The CDR3 sequence: CASSFFLAGAGSEQYF. For the CDR3, the DNA is TGTGCCAGCAGTTTTTTCTTAGCGGGAGCCGGGTCCGAGCAGTACTTC.

This clone was seen only a few times. In the same sample, other DNA sequences code for this CDR3. This chain uses TRBV5-1 with TRBJ2-2; 8 nucleotides agree with TRBD1. The length of the CDR3 is 16 residues. Germline lookup yields CDR1 SGHRS and CDR2 YFSETQ. Trimming at V came to 1 base and at J to 2 bases, leaving 4 bases not matched to a gene. The CDR3 sequence: CASSLNGQGNTGELFF. The CDR3 region has the DNA TGCGCCAGCAGCTTGAATGGACAGGGAAACACCGGGGAGCTGTTTTTT.

This clone was counted a few times. This chain connects TRBV28 to TRBJ1-5; D is ambiguous. Germline V gene data show CDR1 as MDHEN and CDR2 as SYDVKM. This CDR3 comprises 12 residues. V gave up 5 bases and J gave up 5 bases, with 7 bases separating them. The CDR3 sequence: CASSPAYQPQHF. The CDR3, as DNA: TGTGCCAGCAGTCCTGCCTATCAGCCCCAGCATTTT.

This sequence joins TRBV19 and TRBJ2-7, with 10 bases fitting TRBD1. V lost 4 bases and J lost 0; bases outside the gene matches: 3. Germline CDR1 LNHDA, CDR2 SQIVND (reference sequence). The CDR3 covers 15 residues. CDR3 sequence: CASSTRDRGSYEQYF. The DNA for the CDR3 is TGTGCCAGTAGTACCCGGGACAGGGGCTCCTACGAGCAGTACTTC.

The V call is TRBV28, the J call TRBJ1-4; the D gene is possibly TRBD1 (6 bases). Germline assignment: CDR1 MDHEN and CDR2 SYDVKM. CDR3 length: 14 amino acids. V was pared by 8 bases and J by 5 bases, with 15 bases between. The CDR3 region is CASGEGVRNEKLFF. The CDR3 nucleotides read TGTGCCAGCGGAGAGGGGGTGCGGAATGAAAAACTGTTTTTT.

The rearrangement uses TRBV4-1 and TRBJ2-1; possible D gene TRBD1, 5 bases. Germline V gene data show CDR1 as MGHRA and CDR2 as YSYEKL. Trimming shortened V by 6 bases and J by 9 bases, and 18 bases separated the two germline ends. The CDR3 runs to 14 residues. CDR3 nucleotide sequence: TGCGCCAGCAGGGGGCAGGGTGGAGTCACTGAGCAGTTCTTC. Protein: CASRGQGGVTEQFF.

On this clone: This likely reflects a read error, since a far larger clone is one base away. The identical CDR3 is also encoded by other nucleotide sequences in the sample. This rearrangement joins TRBV30 to TRBJ2-5; no reliable D call. Germline lookup yields CDR1 GTSNPN and CDR2 SVGIG (reference sequence). CDR3 length: 14 amino acids. The germline V and J ends were trimmed by 0 bases and 7 bases, with 15 bases remaining between them. The DNA for the CDR3 is TGTGCCTGGAGTGTAATCGGCAACCTCGGGACCCAGTACTTC. It encodes CAWSVIGNLGTQYF.

This clone has a single count. This sequence joins TRBV4-1 and TRBJ2-5; no reliable D call. The V end was cut by 1 base, the J end by 1 base, with 4 bases between. This CDR3 is built from 13 residues. Germline CDR1 MGHRA, CDR2 YSYEKL. CDR3 nucleotide sequence: TGCGCCAGCAGCCAAGGCTTCCAAGAGACCCAGTACTTC. It is translated as CASSQGFQETQYF.

This sequence joins TRBV5-1 and TRBJ2-3, with TRBD2 matching 10 bases. The CDR3 is 16 residues long. The trim removed 1 base at V and 6 bases at J, leaving 8 bases unmatched. Germline V gives CDR1 SGHRS, CDR2 YFSETQ. This chain's CDR3 is CASSLPLAGESDTQYF. The DNA of the CDR3 is TGCGCCAGCAGCTTGCCTCTAGCGGGAGAATCGGATACGCAGTATTTT.

V is TRBV4-3 and J is TRBJ1-1; no clear D. Trimming removed 3 bases from V and 6 bases from J, with 8 bases in between. CDR1 LGHNA and CDR2 YSLEER come from the germline V gene. The CDR3 contains 12 residues. CDR3 DNA: TGCGCCAGCAGCCACGCGGGTTCTGAAGCTTTCTTT. This codes for CASSHAGSEAFF.

The CDR3 DNA reads as TGTGCCTGCCCGAACAGCGGTGGGGAGCAGTTCTTC. It codes for CACPNSGGEQFF. The chain is built from TRBV30 and TRBJ2-1, with TRBD2 as a possible D gene (5 bases). V was pared by 6 bases and J by 10 bases, with 16 bases between. Germline V CDR1 and CDR2: GTSNPN, SVGIG (reference sequence). CDR3 length: 12 amino acids. The whole variable domain, filled in from reference TRBV30 and TRBJ2-1, reads SQTIHQWPATLVQPVGSPLSLECTVEGTSNPNLYWYRQAAGRGLQLLFYSVGIGQISSEVPQNLSASRPQDRQFILSSKKLLLSDSGFYLCACPNSGGEQFFGPGTRLTVL.

This clone was observed a handful of times. The J gene is TRBJ2-3, the V gene TRBV5-1, with 7 bases lining up with TRBD1. Germline CDR1 reads SGHRS; CDR2 reads YFSETQ. The CDR3 sequence is 17 residues long. V was clipped by 1 base and J by 6 bases; unmatched bases: 14. CDR3 in amino acids: CASSLSGTANALDTQYF. CDR3 nucleotides: TGCGCCAGCAGCTTGAGTGGGACAGCGAACGCACTTGATACGCAGTATTTT. The full variable domain, with the rest looked up from reference TRBV5-1 and TRBJ2-3, is KAGVTQTPRYLIKTRGQQVTLSCSPISGHRSVSWYQQTPGQGLQFLFEYFSETQRNKGNFPGRFSGRQFSNSRSEMNVSTLELGDSALYLCASSLSGTANALDTQYFGPGTRLTVL.

This clone was counted a single time. The V gene is TRBV29-1, the J gene TRBJ1-1; TRBD1 is a possible D gene (6 bases). Between the trimmed V and J ends, which lost 2 bases and 5 bases, there was a span of 12 bases. The CDR3 consists of 13 residues. Germline lookup yields CDR1 SQVTM and CDR2 ANQGSEA. CDR3 amino acids: CSVERRGGTEAFF. The CDR3 nucleotides are TGCAGCGTTGAACGCAGGGGAGGAACTGAAGCTTTCTTT.

This clone has just a few counts. This chain links TRBV5-1 with TRBJ1-4, with D possibly matching TRBD1 (6 bases). The V gene's germline CDR1 is SGHRS and CDR2 YFSETQ. V was cut by 4 bases and J by 3 bases, with 10 bases left in between. This CDR3 spans 14 amino acids. The CDR3 reads CASSKDRSNEKLFF. CDR3 nucleotide sequence: TGCGCCAGCAGCAAGGACAGATCTAATGAAAAACTGTTTTTT. Variable domain in full (rest from reference TRBV5-1 and TRBJ1-4): KAGVTQTPRYLIKTRGQQVTLSCSPISGHRSVSWYQQTPGQGLQFLFEYFSETQRNKGNFPGRFSGRQFSNSRSEMNVSTLELGDSALYLCASSKDRSNEKLFFGSGTQLSVL.

The chain joins TRBV6-1 to TRBJ1-5; 7 positions match TRBD1. Trimming at V came to 0 bases and at J to 6 bases, leaving 5 bases not matched to a gene. The germline gives CDR1 MNHNS, CDR2 SASEGT. The CDR3 sequence is 15 residues long. The CDR3 region has the DNA TGTGCCAGCAGTGAAGCTGGAGGGGGCGGTCAGCCCCAGCATTTT. This codes for CASSEAGGGGQPQHF.

The rearrangement links TRBV27 to TRBJ1-5; D gene uncertain. This CDR3 comprises 16 residues. V lost 2 bases and J 2 bases, leaving 13 bases between the germline ends. From germline, CDR1 is MNHEY and CDR2 SMNVEV (reference sequence). CDR3 sequence: CASSLRGTTGNQPQHF. CDR3 nucleotides: TGTGCCAGCAGTTTACGAGGCACCACGGGCAATCAGCCCCAGCATTTT.